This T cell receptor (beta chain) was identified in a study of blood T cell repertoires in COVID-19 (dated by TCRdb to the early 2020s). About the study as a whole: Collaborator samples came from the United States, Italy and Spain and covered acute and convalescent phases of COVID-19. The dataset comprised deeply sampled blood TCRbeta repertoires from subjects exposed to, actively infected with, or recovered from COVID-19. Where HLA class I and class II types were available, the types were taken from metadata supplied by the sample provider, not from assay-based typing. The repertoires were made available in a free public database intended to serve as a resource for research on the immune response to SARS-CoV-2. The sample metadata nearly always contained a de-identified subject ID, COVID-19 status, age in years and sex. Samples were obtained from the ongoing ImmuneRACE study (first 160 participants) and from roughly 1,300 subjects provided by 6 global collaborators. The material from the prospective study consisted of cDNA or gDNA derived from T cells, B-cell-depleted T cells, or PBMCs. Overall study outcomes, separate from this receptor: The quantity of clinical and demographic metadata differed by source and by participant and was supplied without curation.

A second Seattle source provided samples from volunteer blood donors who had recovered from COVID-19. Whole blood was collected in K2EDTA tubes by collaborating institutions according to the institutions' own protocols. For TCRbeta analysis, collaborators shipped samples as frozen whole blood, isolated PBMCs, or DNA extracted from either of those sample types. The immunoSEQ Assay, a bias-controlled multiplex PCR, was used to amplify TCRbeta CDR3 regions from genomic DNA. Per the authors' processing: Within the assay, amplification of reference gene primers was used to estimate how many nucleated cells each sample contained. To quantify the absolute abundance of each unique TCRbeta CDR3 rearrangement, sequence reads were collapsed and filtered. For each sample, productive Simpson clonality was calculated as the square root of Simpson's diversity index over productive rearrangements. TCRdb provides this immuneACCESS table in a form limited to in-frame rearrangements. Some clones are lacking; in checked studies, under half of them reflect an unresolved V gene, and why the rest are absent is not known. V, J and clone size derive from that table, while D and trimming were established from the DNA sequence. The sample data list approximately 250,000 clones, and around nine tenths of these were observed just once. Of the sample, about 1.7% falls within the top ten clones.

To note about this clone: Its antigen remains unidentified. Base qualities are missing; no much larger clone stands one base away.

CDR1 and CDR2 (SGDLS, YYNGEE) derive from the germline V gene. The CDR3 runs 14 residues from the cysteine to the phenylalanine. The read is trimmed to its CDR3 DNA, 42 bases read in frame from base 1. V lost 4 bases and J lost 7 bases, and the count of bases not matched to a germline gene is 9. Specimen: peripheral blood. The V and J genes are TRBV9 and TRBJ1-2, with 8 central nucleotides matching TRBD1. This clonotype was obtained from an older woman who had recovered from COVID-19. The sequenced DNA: TGTGCCAGCAGCTTATGGACAGGGCATAGTGGCTACACCTTC. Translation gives CASSLWTGHSGYTF.